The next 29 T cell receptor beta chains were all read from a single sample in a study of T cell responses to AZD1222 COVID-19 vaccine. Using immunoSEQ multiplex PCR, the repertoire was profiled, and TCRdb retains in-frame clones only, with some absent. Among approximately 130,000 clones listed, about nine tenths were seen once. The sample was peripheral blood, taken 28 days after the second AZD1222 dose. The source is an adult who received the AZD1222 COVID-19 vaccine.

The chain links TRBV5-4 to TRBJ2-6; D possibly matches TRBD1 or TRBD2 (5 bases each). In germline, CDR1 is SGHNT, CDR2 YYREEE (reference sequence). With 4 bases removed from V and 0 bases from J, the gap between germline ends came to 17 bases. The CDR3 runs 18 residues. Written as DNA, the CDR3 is TGTGCCAGCAGCCCCACCCGGGACGGAAACTCTGGGGCCAACGTCCTGACTTTC. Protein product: CASSPTRDGNSGANVLTF.

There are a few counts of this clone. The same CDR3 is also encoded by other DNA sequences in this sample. The CDR3 protein is CASSLRGTEAFF. The CDR3 coding sequence is TGCGCCAGCAGCTTGAGGGGTACTGAAGCTTTCTTT. The genes are TRBV5-1 and TRBJ1-1, with D perhaps matching TRBD1 (5 bases). Germline CDR1 reads SGHRS; CDR2 reads YFSETQ. Between the trimmed V and J ends, which lost 1 base and 5 bases, there was a span of 6 bases. The CDR3 consists of 12 residues.

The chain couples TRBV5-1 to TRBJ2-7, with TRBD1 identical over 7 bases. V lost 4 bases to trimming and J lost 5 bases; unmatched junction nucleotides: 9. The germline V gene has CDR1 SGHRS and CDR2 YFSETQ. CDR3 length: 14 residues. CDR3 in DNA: TGCGCCAGCAGCCCAATCACAGGGGTCAACGAGCAGTACTTC. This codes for CASSPITGVNEQYF.

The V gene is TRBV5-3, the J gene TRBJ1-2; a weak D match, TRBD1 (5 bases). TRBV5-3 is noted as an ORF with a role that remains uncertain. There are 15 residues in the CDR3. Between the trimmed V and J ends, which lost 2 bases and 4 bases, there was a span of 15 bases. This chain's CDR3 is CARSFKGDRGYGYTF. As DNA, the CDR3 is TGTGCCAGAAGCTTTAAAGGGGACCGGGGCTATGGCTACACCTTC.

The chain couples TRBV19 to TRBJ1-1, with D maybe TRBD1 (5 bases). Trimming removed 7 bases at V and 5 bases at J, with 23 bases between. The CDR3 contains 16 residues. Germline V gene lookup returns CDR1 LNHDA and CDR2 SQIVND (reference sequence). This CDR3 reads CASTEILKGLETEAFF. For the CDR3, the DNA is TGTGCCAGTACCGAAATCTTAAAGGGGTTAGAGACTGAAGCTTTCTTT.

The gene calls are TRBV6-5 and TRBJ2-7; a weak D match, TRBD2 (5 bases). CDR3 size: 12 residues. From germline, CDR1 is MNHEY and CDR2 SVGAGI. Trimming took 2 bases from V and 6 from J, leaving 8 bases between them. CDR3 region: CASSYGLGEQYF. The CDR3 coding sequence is TGTGCCAGCAGTTACGGACTGGGCGAGCAGTACTTC.

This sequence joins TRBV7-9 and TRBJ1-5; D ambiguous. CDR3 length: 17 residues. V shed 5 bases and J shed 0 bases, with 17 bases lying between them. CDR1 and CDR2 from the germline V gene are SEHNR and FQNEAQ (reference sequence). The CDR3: CASSEGFTPYSNQPQHF. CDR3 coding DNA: TGTGCCAGCAGCGAGGGATTCACGCCGTATAGCAATCAGCCCCAGCATTTT. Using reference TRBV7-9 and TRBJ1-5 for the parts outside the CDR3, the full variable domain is DTGVSQNPRHKITKRGQNVTFRCDPISEHNRLYWYRQTLGQGPEFLTYFQNEAQLEKSRLLSDRFSAERPKGSFSTLEIQRTEQGDSAMYLCASSEGFTPYSNQPQHFGDGTRLSIL.

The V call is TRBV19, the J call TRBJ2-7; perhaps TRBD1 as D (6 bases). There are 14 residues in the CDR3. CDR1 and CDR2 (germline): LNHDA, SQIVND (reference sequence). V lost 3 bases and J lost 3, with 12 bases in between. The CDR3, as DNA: TGTGCCAGTAGTATGTTTTCAGGGGTCTACGAGCAGTACTTC. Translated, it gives CASSMFSGVYEQYF.

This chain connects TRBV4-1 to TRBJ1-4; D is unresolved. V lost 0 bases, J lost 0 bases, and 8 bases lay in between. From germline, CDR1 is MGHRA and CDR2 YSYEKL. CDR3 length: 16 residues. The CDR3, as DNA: TGCGCCAGCAGCCAAGAAAGAGGCACAACTAATGAAAAACTGTTTTTT. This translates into CASSQERGTTNEKLFF.

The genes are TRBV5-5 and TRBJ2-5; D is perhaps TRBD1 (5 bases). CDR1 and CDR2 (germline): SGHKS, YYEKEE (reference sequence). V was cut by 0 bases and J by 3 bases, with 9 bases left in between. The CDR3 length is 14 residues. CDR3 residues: CASSLVGVEETQYF. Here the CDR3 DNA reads TGTGCCAGCAGCTTGGTAGGGGTTGAAGAGACCCAGTACTTC.

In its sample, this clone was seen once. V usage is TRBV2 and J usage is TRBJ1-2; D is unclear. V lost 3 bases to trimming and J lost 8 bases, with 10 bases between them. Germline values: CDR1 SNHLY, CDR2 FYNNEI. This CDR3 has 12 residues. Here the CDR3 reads CASSDTVRGYTF. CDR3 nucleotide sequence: TGTGCCAGCAGTGATACCGTGCGGGGCTACACCTTC.

CDR3 sequence: CASSPLGEGAREQYF. DNA for the CDR3: TGTGCCAGCAGCCCTTTAGGGGAGGGGGCGAGGGAGCAGTACTTC. The chain has TRBV3-1 (or the pseudogene TRBV3-2) and TRBJ2-7; tentatively, D is TRBD1 or TRBD2 (7 bases each). The CDR3 extends over 15 amino acids. Germline V gene lookup returns CDR1 LGHDT and CDR2 YNNKEL (reference sequence). Trimming removed 4 bases at V and 7 bases at J, with 20 bases between.

In DNA form, the CDR3 reads TGTGCCAGCAGCAGCTCTAGCGGGGGCGTCTACGAGCAGTACTTC. Translating it yields CASSSSSGGVYEQYF. This rearrangement joins TRBV5-4 to TRBJ2-7; 10 bases are shared with TRBD2. With V trimmed by 4 bases and J by 3 bases, 7 bases remained unmatched. The CDR3 is 15 residues long. CDR1 SGHNT and CDR2 YYREEE come from the germline V gene (reference sequence).

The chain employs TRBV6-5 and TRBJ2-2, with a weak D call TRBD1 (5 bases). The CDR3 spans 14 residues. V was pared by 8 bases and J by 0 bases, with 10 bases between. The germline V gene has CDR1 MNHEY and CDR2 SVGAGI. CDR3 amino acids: CASGLTANTGELFF. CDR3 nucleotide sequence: TGTGCCAGCGGGTTGACAGCGAACACCGGGGAGCTGTTTTTT.

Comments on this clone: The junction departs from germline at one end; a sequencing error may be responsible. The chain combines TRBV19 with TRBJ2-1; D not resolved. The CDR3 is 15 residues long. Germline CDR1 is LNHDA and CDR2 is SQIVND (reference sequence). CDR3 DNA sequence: TGTGCCAGTAGGATAGTAGCAGGCTCCTACAATGAGCAGTTCTTC. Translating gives CASRIVAGSYNEQFF.

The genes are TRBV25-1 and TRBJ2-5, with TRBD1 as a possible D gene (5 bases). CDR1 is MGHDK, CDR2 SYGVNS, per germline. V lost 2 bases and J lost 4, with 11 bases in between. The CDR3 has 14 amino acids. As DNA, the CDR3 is TGTGCCAGCAGTGAACTCGGCAGGGCAGAGACCCAGTACTTC. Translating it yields CASSELGRAETQYF.

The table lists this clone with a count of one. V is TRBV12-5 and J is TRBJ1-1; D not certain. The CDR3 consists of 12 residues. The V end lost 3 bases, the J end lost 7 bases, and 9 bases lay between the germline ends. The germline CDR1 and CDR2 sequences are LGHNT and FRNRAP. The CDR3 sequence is CASGLQLREAFF. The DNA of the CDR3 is TGTGCTAGTGGTTTACAGCTTCGTGAAGCTTTCTTT.

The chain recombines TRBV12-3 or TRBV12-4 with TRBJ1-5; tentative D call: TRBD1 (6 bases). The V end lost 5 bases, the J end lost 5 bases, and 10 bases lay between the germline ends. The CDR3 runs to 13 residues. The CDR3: CASSLGGHQPQHF. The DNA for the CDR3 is TGTGCCAGCAGTCTAGGGGGGCATCAGCCCCAGCATTTT.

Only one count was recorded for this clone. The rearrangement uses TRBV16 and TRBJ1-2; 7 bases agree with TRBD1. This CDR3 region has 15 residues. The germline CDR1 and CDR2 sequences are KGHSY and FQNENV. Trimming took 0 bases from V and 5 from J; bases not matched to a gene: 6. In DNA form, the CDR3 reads TGTGCCAGCAGCCAATCGGGGCAGGGGGTTTATGGCTACACCTTC. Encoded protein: CASSQSGQGVYGYTF.

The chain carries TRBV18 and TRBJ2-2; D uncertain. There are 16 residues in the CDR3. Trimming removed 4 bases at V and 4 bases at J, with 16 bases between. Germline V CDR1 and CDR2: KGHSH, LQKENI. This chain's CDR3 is CASSLYDLIATGELFF. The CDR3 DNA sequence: TGTGCCAGCTCACTCTACGACCTAATCGCCACCGGGGAGCTGTTTTTT.

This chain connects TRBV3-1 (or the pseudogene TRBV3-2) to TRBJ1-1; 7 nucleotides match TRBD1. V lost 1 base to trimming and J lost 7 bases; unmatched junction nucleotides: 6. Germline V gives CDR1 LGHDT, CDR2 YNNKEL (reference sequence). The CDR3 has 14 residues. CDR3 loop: CASSQARTGYEAFF. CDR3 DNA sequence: TGTGCCAGCAGCCAAGCGCGGACAGGCTATGAAGCTTTCTTT.

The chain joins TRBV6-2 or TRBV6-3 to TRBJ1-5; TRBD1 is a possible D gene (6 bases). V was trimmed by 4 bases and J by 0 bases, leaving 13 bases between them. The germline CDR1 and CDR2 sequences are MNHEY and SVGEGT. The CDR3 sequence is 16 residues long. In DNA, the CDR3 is TGTGCCAGCAGTTCTCCGGACAGATATAGCAATCAGCCCCAGCATTTT. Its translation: CASSSPDRYSNQPQHF.

The CDR3 here is CASSPQDAYGYTF. The DNA of the CDR3 is TGTGCCAGCTCACCACAAGACGCCTATGGCTACACCTTC. The chain uses TRBV18 and TRBJ1-2; D unclear. Germline CDR1 is KGHSH and CDR2 is LQKENI. The CDR3 spans 13 residues. V lost 1 base and J lost 4, with 7 bases in between.

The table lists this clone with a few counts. The CDR3 loop reads CASSPWTGGIGQPQHF. The CDR3 region has the DNA TGTGCCAGTAGTCCCTGGACAGGGGGCATCGGTCAGCCCCAGCATTTT. The chain recombines TRBV19 with TRBJ1-5; 11 nucleotides align to TRBD1. Trimming removed 5 bases from V and 6 bases from J; junction bases left unmatched: 9. Germline-derived CDR1 and CDR2 are LNHDA and SQIVND (reference sequence). The CDR3 is 16 amino acids.

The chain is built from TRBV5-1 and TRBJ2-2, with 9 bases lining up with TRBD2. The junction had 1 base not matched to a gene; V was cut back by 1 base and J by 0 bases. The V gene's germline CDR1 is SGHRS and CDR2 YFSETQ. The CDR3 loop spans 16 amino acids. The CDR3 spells CASSLLAGANTGELFF. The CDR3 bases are TGCGCCAGCAGCTTGTTAGCGGGAGCGAACACCGGGGAGCTGTTTTTT.

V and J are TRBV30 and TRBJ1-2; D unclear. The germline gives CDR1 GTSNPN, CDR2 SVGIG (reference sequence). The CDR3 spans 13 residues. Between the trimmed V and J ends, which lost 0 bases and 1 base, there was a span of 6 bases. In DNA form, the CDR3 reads TGTGCCTGGAGTGTGGGGATTAACTATGGCTACACCTTC. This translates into CAWSVGINYGYTF.

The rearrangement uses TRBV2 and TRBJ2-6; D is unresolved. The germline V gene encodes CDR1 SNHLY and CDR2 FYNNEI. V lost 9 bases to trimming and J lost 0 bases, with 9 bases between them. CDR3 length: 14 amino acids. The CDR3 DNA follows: TGTGCCAGAGGCCCTAGCTCTGGGGCCAACGTCCTGACTTTC. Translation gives CARGPSSGANVLTF.

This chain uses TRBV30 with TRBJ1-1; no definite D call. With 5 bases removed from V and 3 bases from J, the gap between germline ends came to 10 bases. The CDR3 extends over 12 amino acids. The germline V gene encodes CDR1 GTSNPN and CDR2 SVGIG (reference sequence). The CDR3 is CAWDLIYTEAFF. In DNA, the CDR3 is TGTGCCTGGGACTTAATCTACACTGAAGCTTTCTTT.

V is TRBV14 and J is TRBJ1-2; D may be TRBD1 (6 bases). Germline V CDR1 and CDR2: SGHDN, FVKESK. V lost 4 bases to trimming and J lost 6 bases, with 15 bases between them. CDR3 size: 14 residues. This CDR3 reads CASSPLGGPNGYTF. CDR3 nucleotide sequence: TGTGCCAGCAGCCCCCTCGGGGGGCCGAATGGCTACACCTTC.